This TCR beta chain comes out of a study of monozygotic twins with cystic fibrosis. Whole-study findings and limits: V usage most resembled the co-twin in 13 of 16 pairs. Clonality was generally low (median approximately 0.0094), higher in the most severe patients. Shared CDR3 numbers were not associated with age, concordance or severity. Monozygotic CF twins shared more identical nucleotide clonotypes than unrelated patients.

The method was immunoSEQ multiplex PCR; TCRdb's version includes in-frame clones alone and lacks a portion of them. Of around 36,000 clones in the sample, around 66% were seen once. Germline V gives CDR1 SGHRS, CDR2 YFSETQ. CDR3 length: 15 residues. Trimming at V came to 1 base and at J to 6 bases, leaving 6 bases not matched to a gene. This clone appeared a few times. Antigen unknown. V gene TRBV5-1 combines with J gene TRBJ2-2; TRBD1 matches at 7 bases. The sequenced material came from blood. The TCR was taken from a girl aged 10 to 17 with cystic fibrosis. The DNA of the CDR3 is TGCGCCAGCAGCTTGACAGGGGCCTTAGCCGGGGAGCTGTTTTTT. Residues: CASSLTGALAGELFF.